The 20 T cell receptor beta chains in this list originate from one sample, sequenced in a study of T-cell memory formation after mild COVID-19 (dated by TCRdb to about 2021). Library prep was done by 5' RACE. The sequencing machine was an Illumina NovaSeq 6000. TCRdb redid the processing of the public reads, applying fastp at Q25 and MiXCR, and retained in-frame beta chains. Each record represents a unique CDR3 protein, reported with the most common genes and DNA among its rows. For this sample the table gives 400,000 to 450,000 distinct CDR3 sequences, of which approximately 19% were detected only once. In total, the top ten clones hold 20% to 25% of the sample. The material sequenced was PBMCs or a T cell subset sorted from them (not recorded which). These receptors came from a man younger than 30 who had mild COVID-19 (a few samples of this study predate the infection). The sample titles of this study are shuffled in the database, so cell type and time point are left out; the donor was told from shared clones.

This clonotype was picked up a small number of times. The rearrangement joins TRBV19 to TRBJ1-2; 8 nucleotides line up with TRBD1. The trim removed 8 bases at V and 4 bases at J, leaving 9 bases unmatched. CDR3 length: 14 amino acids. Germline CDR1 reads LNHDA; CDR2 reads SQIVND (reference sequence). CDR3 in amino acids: CASEDRESGYGYTF. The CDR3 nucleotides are TGTGCCAGTGAGGACAGGGAATCGGGCTATGGCTACACCTTC.

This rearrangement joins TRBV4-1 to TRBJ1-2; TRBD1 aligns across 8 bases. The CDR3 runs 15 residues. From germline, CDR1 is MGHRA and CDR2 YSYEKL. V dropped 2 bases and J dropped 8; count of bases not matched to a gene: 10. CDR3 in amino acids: CASSQRAGGFEGYTF. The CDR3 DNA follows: TGCGCCAGCAGCCAACGAGCAGGGGGCTTTGAAGGCTACACCTTC.

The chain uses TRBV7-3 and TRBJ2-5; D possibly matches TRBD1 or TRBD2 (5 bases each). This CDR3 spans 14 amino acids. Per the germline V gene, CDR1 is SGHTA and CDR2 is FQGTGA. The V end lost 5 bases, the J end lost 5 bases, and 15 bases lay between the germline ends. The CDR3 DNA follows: TGTGCCAGCAGCCCGGGGACCTTTCTTGAGACCCAGTACTTC. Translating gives CASSPGTFLETQYF.

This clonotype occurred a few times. CDR3 in amino acids: CASSPRTGVNYGYTF. Here the CDR3 DNA reads TGTGCCAGCTCACCAAGGACAGGGGTTAACTATGGCTACACCTTC. This chain joins TRBV18 and TRBJ1-2; 9 bases agree with TRBD1. In germline, CDR1 is KGHSH, CDR2 LQKENI. The CDR3 is 15 amino acids. J gave up 1 base and V 2 bases, and 2 bases lay outside the gene matches.

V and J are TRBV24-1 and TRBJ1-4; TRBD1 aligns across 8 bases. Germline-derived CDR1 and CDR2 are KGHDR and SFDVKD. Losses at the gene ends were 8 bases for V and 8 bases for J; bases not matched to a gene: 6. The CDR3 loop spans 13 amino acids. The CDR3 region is CATIRAGGEKLFF. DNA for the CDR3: TGTGCCACCATTCGAGCAGGGGGCGAAAAACTGTTTTTT.

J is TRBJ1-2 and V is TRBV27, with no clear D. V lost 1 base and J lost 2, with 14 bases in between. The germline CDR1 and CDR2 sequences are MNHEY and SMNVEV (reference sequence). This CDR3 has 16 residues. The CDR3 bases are TGTGCCAGCAGTTTATTACGAACGGTCAGCAACTATGGCTACACCTTC. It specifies CASSLLRTVSNYGYTF.

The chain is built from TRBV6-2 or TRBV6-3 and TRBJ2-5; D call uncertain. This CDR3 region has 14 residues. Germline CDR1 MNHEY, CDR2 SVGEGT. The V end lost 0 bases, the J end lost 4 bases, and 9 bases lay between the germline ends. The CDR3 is CASSYSGIAETQYF. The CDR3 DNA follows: TGTGCCAGCAGTTACTCAGGGATTGCAGAGACCCAGTACTTC.

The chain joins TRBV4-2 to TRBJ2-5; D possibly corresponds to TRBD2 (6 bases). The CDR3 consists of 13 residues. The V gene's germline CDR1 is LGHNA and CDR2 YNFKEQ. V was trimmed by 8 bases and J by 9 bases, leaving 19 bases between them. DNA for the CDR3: TGTGCCAGCCAGGGAGGAGGGGTGGAGGCCCAGTACTTC. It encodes CASQGGGVEAQYF.

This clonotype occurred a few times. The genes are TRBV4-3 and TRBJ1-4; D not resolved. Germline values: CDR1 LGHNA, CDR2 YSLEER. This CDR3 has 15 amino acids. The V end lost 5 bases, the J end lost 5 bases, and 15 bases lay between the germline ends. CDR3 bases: TGCGCCAGCAGCGTAGGGATCAGCAGAAATGAAAAACTGTTTTTT. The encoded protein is CASSVGISRNEKLFF.

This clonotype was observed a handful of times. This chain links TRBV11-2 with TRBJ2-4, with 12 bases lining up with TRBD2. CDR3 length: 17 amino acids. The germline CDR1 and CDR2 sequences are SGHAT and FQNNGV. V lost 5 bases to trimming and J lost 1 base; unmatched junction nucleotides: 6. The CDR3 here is CASSPATSGGAKNIQYF. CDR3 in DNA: TGTGCCAGCAGCCCAGCCACTAGCGGGGGGGCCAAAAACATTCAGTACTTC.

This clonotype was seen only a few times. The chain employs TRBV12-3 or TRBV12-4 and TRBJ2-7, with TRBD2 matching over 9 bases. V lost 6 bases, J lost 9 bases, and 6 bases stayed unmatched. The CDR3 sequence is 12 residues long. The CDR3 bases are TGTGCCAGCAGCTCTAGCGGGGCAGTGCAGTACTTC. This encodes CASSSSGAVQYF.

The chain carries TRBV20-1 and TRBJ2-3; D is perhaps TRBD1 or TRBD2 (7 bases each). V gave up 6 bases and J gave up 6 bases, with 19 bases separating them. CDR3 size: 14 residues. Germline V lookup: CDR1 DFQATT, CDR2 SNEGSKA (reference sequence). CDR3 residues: CSARRGPGGDTQYF. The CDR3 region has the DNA TGCAGTGCAAGGAGGGGGCCCGGGGGGGATACGCAGTATTTT.

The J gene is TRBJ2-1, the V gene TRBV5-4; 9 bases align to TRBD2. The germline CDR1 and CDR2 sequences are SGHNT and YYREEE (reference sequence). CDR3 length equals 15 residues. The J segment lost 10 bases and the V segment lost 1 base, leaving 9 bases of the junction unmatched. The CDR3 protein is CASSLISGGSNEQFF. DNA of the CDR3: TGTGCCAGCAGCTTGATCAGCGGGGGGTCCAACGAGCAGTTCTTC.

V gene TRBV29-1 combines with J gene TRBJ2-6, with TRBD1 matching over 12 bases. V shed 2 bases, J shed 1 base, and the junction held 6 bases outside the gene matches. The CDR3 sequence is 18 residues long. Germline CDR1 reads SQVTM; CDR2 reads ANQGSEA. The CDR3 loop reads CSVETPGQGASGANVLTF. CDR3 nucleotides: TGCAGCGTTGAAACCCCGGGACAGGGGGCGTCTGGGGCCAACGTCCTGACTTTC.

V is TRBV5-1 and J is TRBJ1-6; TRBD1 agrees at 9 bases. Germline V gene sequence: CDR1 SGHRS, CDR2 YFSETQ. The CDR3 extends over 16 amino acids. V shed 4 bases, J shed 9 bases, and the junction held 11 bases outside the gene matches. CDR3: CASSPTGTGNTSPLHF. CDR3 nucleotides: TGCGCCAGCAGCCCGACCGGGACAGGGAACACTTCACCCCTCCACTTT.

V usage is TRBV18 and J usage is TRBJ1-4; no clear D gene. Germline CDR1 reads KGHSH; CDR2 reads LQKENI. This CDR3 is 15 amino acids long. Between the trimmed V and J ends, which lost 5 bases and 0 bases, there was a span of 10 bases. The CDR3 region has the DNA TGTGCCAGCTCATACGGACTCGCAACTAATGAAAAACTGTTTTTT. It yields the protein CASSYGLATNEKLFF.

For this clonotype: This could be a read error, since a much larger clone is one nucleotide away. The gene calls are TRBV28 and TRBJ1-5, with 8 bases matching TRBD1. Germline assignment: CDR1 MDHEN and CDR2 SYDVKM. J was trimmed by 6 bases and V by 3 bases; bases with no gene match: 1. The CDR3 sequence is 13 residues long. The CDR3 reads CASSFQGAQPQHF. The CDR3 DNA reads TGTGCCAGCAGTTTTCAGGGGGCTCAGCCCCAGCATTTT.

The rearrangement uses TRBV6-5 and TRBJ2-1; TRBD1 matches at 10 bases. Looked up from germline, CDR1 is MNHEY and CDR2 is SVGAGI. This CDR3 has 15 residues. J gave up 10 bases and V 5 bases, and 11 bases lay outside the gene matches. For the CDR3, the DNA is TGTGCCAGCAGTCTGCCCGGGACAGGGGCCAAAGAGCAGTTCTTC. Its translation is CASSLPGTGAKEQFF.

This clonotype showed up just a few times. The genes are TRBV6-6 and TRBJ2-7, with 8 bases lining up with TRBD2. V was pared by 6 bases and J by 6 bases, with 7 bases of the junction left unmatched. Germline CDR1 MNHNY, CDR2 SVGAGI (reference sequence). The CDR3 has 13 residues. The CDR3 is CASSRTSSAEQYF. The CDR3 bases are TGTGCCAGCAGCCGGACTAGCTCCGCCGAGCAGTACTTC.

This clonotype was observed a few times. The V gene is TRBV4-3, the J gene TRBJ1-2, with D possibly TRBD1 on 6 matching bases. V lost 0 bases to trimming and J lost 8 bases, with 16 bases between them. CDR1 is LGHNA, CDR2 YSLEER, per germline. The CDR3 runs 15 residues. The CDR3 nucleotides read TGCGCCAGCAGCCAAGATGTTTCTCTGCAGGGGGGCTACACCTTC. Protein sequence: CASSQDVSLQGGYTF.